This record looks at one T cell receptor (beta chain) sequence and its context. Its antigen remains unidentified. TCRdb redid the calling of the 5' RACE reads with MiXCR, one entry per CDR3 protein. The table records about 270,000 distinct CDR3 sequences, over 15% of them present only once. This record belongs to a study of T-cell memory formation after mild COVID-19. Germline CDR1 is KGHSH and CDR2 is LQKENI. V shed 2 bases and J shed 3 bases, with 14 bases lying between them. The CDR3 has 16 residues. General study results and limits: The authors did not confirm SARS-CoV-2 specificity of second-wave clones peaking day 37. CD4+ clones that contracted lay mainly in CM and EM; CD8+ ones lay in EMRA.

The TCR was taken from a man younger than 35 who had mild COVID-19 (a few samples of this study predate the infection). Cell type and time point are not known. The sequencing sample was made of PBMCs or a T cell subset sorted from them (not recorded which). The V and J genes are TRBV18 and TRBJ1-5; D may be TRBD1 (5 bases). The CDR3 coding sequence is TGTGCCAGCTCACCAGGCGGGGGTCAGATCAATCAGCCCCAGCATTTT. Amino acid sequence: CASSPGGGQINQPQHF.